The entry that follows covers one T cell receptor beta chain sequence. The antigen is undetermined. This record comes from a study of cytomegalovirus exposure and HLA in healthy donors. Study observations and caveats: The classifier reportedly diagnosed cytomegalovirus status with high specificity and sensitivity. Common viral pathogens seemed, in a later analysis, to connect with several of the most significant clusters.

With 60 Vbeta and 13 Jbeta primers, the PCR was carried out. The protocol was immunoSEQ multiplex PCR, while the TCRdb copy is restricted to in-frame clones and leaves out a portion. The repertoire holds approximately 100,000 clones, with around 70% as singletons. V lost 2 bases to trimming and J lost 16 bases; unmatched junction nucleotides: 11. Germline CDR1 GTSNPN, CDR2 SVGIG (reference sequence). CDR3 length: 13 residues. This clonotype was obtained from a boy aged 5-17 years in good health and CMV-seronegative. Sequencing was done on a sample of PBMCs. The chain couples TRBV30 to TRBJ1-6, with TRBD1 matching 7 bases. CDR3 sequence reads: CAWSITGTEILHF. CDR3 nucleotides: TGTGCCTGGAGTATCACCGGGACAGAGATTCTCCACTTT.